This T cell receptor beta chain was identified during a study of shared clonotypes between healthy human individuals. It was roughly 330 ng DNA, roughly 28,000 T cell genomes, that went into each replicate PCR of unsorted PBMC. TCRdb's copy holds only in-frame clones and misses some; the assay was immunoSEQ multiplex PCR. The sample yields 75,000 to 100,000 clones, approximately 51% seen once. This clone came up once. Between the trimmed V and J ends, which lost 0 bases and 9 bases, there was a span of 15 bases. The CDR3 covers 14 residues. The V gene's germline CDR1 is SEHNR and CDR2 FQNEAQ (reference sequence).

The specimen was PBMCs. The chain has TRBV7-9 and TRBJ2-7; either TRBD1 or TRBD2 may supply D (5 bases each). The receptor was isolated from a woman aged 40-49 years in good health. Some clones in this sample may be carry-over from other donors' samples. CDR3 in amino acids: CASSLAVAERGQYF. DNA of the CDR3: TGTGCCAGCAGCTTAGCGGTCGCAGAGAGGGGGCAGTACTTC.